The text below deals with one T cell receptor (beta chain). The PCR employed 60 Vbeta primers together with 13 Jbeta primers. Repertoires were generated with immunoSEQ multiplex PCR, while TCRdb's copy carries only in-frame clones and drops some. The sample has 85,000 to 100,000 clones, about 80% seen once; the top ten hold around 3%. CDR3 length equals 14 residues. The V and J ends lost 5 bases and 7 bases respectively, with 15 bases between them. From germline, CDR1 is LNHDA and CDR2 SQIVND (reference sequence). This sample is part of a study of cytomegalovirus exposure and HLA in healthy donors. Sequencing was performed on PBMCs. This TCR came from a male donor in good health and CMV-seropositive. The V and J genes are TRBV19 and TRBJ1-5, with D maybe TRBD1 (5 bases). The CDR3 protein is CASSRDYRVQPQHF. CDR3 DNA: TGTGCCAGTAGTCGGGACTACCGGGTGCAGCCCCAGCATTTT.